The 7 T cell receptor beta chains below all came from one sample that was sequenced in a study of shared clonotypes between healthy human individuals. Terminally differentiated effector memory CD45RA+ cells were left out of the naive CD8 fraction, which was CD45RO-negative and positively selected for CCR7. The protocol was immunoSEQ multiplex PCR, while the TCRdb copy is restricted to in-frame clones and leaves out a portion. Of 800,000 to 950,000 clones detected, about 97% appear once; the ten largest clones hold around 0.21%. Sequences were obtained from naive CD8+ T cells sorted from blood. The receptors shown here come from a man aged 30-40 years in good health.

The chain combines TRBV7-9 with TRBJ2-4, with TRBD1 matching over 7 bases. The CDR3 contains 14 residues. The junction had 9 bases not matched to a gene; V was cut back by 5 bases and J by 8 bases. The germline V gene has CDR1 SEHNR and CDR2 FQNEAQ (reference sequence). CDR3 bases: TGTGCCAGCAGCCCCCTCGACAGGGTTTACATTCAGTACTTC. Its protein product is CASSPLDRVYIQYF.

As concerns this clone: Other DNA sequences in this specimen translate into the identical CDR3. The rearrangement joins TRBV7-6 to TRBJ2-7, with D hard to call. Germline loops: CDR1 SGHVS, CDR2 FNYEAQ. V lost 1 base and J 1 base, leaving 5 bases between the germline ends. The CDR3 length is 13 residues. As DNA, the CDR3 is TGTGCCAGCAGCTTAGGAGATTCCTACGAGCAGTACTTC. Protein: CASSLGDSYEQYF.

The rearrangement joins TRBV28 to TRBJ2-2, with D maybe TRBD2 (5 bases). V lost 3 bases and J 1 base, leaving 9 bases between the germline ends. Germline-derived CDR1 and CDR2 are MDHEN and SYDVKM. The CDR3 extends over 15 amino acids. This CDR3 is CASSFIGENTGELFF. In nucleotides, the CDR3 is TGTGCCAGCAGTTTCATCGGGGAGAACACCGGGGAGCTGTTTTTT.

The chain is built from TRBV7-6 and TRBJ2-7; no clear D gene. CDR3 length equals 15 residues. V was shortened by 7 bases and J by 3 bases, with 19 bases between the two germline ends. From germline, CDR1 is SGHVS and CDR2 FNYEAQ. This CDR3 reads CASTLITENIYEQYF. The CDR3 coding sequence is TGTGCCAGCACCCTTATAACTGAGAACATCTACGAGCAGTACTTC.

A single count supports this clone. The gene calls are TRBV7-9 and TRBJ1-5; TRBD1 is a possible D gene (5 bases). Germline V gene data show CDR1 as SEHNR and CDR2 as FQNEAQ (reference sequence). This CDR3 contains 15 residues. Trimming removed 5 bases from V and 1 base from J, with 12 bases in between. The CDR3 DNA reads as TGTGCCAGCAGCCAGTTCTCAGGGAGCAATCAGCCCCAGCATTTT. Its protein product is CASSQFSGSNQPQHF.

This chain uses TRBV7-2 with TRBJ2-5; TRBD2 agrees at 10 bases. Looked up from germline, CDR1 is SGHTA and CDR2 is FQGNSA. The CDR3 sequence is 16 residues long. With V trimmed by 5 bases and J by 2 bases, 8 bases remained unmatched. In nucleotides, the CDR3 is TGTGCCAGCAGCCCCTTAGCGGGAGGCCCTCAAGAGACCCAGTACTTC. Translating gives CASSPLAGGPQETQYF.

This sequence joins TRBV19 and TRBJ1-5; D unclear. Germline V gene lookup returns CDR1 LNHDA and CDR2 SQIVND (reference sequence). Trimming shortened V by 9 bases and J by 2 bases, and 14 bases separated the two germline ends. CDR3 size: 14 residues. As DNA, the CDR3 is TGTGCCAGCCAGCCGGGGTTGGGCAATCAGCCCCAGCATTTT. Protein sequence: CASQPGLGNQPQHF.